These T cell receptor beta chains were read from a single sample in a study of T cell responses to AZD1222 COVID-19 vaccine. The data were produced by immunoSEQ multiplex PCR, yet TCRdb's version contains in-frame clones alone and is incomplete. The repertoire holds about 72,000 clones, with approximately 90% as singletons. Material: peripheral blood, obtained on day 0 of AZD1222 vaccination. The receptors stem from an adult in good health. Each CDR3 is given with its conserved first and last residue.

J | V | CDR3
TRBJ1-4 | TRBV30 | CAWSVGTGDEKLFF
TRBJ1-1 | TRBV18 | CASSPPVGTTEAFF
TRBJ2-6 | TRBV5-4 | CASSLQGSGANVLTF
TRBJ1-2 | TRBV3-1/TRBV3-2 | CASSQDMRGTNYGYTF
TRBJ1-2 | TRBV2 | CASSERQLYGYTF
TRBJ1-2 | TRBV4-2 | CASSQDRVDVYGYTF
TRBJ2-3 | TRBV19 | CASSNSGTGPSTDTQYF
TRBJ1-1 | TRBV7-2 | CASSLVARGGTEAFF
TRBJ1-4 | TRBV10-1 | CASSADGDPNEKLFF
TRBJ1-5 | TRBV18 | CASSHRGLDSNQPQHF
TRBJ1-1 | TRBV7-2 | CASSLALGGTEAFF
TRBJ2-5 | TRBV2 | CASTPWETQYF
TRBJ2-2 | TRBV11-2 | CASSSMAGELFF
TRBJ1-2 | TRBV12-2 | CASRSNGGTAIYGYTF
TRBJ1-2 | TRBV7-2 | CASSSTGLHGYTF
TRBJ2-7 | TRBV9 | CASSPITGDHEQYF
TRBJ1-2 | TRBV2 | CASIEEGGYTF
TRBJ2-7 | TRBV5-1 | CASSWTDTLSYEQYF
TRBJ2-1 | TRBV15 | CATSRGLGTKNEQFF
TRBJ2-5 | TRBV7-9 | CASSSWVAGVIQETQYF
TRBJ2-5 | TRBV19 | CASSIDHTATQYF
TRBJ2-7 | TRBV15 | CATSTLPTHSYEQYF
TRBJ2-1 | TRBV7-9 | CASSPASGGSYNEQFF
TRBJ2-1 | TRBV2 | CASKAGEQFF
TRBJ2-7 | TRBV7-8 | CASSLAVADYEQYF
TRBJ2-1 | TRBV3-1/TRBV3-2 | CASSPLAGGPYNEQFF
TRBJ1-2 | TRBV13 | CASSLRGGNGQDKGGYTF
TRBJ2-2 | TRBV18 | CASSPWGTGNTGELFF
TRBJ1-2 | TRBV19 | CASSRTGTNYGYTF
TRBJ1-1 | TRBV18 | CASSPAQNTEAFF
TRBJ2-2 | TRBV7-7 | CASSLLAGETGELFF
TRBJ1-3 | TRBV7-9 | CAGQQGPGGNTIYF
TRBJ2-1 | TRBV9 | CASSVGGGTNEQFF
TRBJ2-3 | TRBV6-4 | CASSDSTSGGADTQYF
TRBJ1-1 | TRBV30 | CAWGRTGGMNTEAFF
TRBJ1-2 | TRBV18 | CASSLLDPNYGYTF
TRBJ1-2 | TRBV18 | CASSPTLQGAGYTF
TRBJ1-2 | TRBV29-1 | CSVAGTGGEGYTF
TRBJ1-6 | TRBV4-1 | CASSQDDRGDSPLHF
TRBJ2-5 | TRBV2 | CATTPGPISGQETQYF
TRBJ2-7 | TRBV10-1 | CASGGGPEQYF
TRBJ1-2 | TRBV2 | CASSEVTGYGYTF
TRBJ2-5 | TRBV7-2 | CASSLWRDETQYF
TRBJ2-1 | TRBV24-1 | CATSDSGTSGYGSYNEQFF
TRBJ1-6 | TRBV5-1 | CASSYDRNSPLHF
TRBJ2-7 | TRBV21-1 | CANATLTYEQYF
TRBJ1-2 | TRBV19 | CASSIWGSYGYTF
TRBJ2-7 | TRBV4-1 | CASSQGWGGLDEQYF
TRBJ2-2 | TRBV28 | CASSFWLASGSSNTGELFF
TRBJ1-5 | TRBV7-2 | CASSFPDQPQHF
TRBJ1-5 | TRBV7-9 | CASSLTGEDNQPQHF
TRBJ2-7 | TRBV13 | CASSFRAPFYEQYF
TRBJ1-2 | TRBV2 | CASTPGSPYGYTF
TRBJ2-2 | TRBV11-2 | CASSPWGLRGNTGELFF
TRBJ2-5 | TRBV5-1 | CASSLAGSGGQETQYF
TRBJ1-2 | TRBV28 | CASSFFRGKVGYTF
TRBJ1-2 | TRBV3-1/TRBV3-2 | CASSQGSGYTF